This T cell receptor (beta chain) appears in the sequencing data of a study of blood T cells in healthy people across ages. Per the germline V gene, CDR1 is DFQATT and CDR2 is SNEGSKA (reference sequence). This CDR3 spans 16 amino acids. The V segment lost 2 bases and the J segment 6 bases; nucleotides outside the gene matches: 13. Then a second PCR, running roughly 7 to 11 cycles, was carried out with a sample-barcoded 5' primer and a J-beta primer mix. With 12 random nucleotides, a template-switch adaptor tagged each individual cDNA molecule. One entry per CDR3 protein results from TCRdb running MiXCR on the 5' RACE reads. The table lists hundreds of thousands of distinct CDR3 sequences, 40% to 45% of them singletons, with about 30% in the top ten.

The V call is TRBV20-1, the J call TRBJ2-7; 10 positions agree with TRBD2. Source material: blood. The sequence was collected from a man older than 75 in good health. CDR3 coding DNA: TGCAGTGCTAGATCCCAGCGGGGGGGCCAATTAAGCGAGCAGTACTTC. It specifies CSARSQRGGQLSEQYF.